The clone carrying this T cell receptor beta chain was counted ten times or more. TCRdb called the RT-PCR reads again in MiXCR, with one record for every CDR3 protein. The table records some 40,000 distinct CDR3 sequences, roughly 29% of them present only once. The data were taken from a study of patients and donors after allogeneic stem cell transplantation. The CDR3 covers 12 residues. Looked up from germline, CDR1 is MDHEN and CDR2 is SYDVKM. Trimming took off 4 bases at V and 2 bases at J, with 3 bases between the two ends. V is TRBV28 and J is TRBJ1-5, with no clear D. The source of this sequence is a human donor who was either an allogeneic HSCT recipient or a stem cell or donor lymphocyte infusion donor (not recorded which). It is not recorded whose cells these are; they may come from a transplant donor. The sample was blood, either unsorted or a sorted T cell fraction (not recorded which). The CDR3 coding sequence is TGTGCCAGCAGTTCCCGCAATCAGCCCCAGCATTTT. It yields the protein CASSSRNQPQHF. Supplemented by reference TRBV28 and TRBJ1-5, the full variable domain reads DVKVTQSSRYLVKRTGEKVFLECVQDMDHENMFWYRQDPGLGLRLIYFSYDVKMKEKGDIPEGYSVSREKKERFSLILESASTNQTSMYLCASSSRNQPQHFGDGTRLSIL.